Sequencing of this TCR beta chain was carried out in a study of cytomegalovirus exposure and HLA in healthy donors. Germline values: CDR1 SGHRS, CDR2 YFSETQ. The CDR3 spans 14 residues. Trimming took off 2 bases at V and 1 base at J, with 8 bases between the two ends. Vbeta (60) and Jbeta (13) primers were used in the PCR. Profiling relied on immunoSEQ multiplex PCR, and the TCRdb table lists in-frame clones only, not all of them. The table records 99,000 or so clones, approximately 12% of them present only once. Sequenced input: PBMCs. The receptor was isolated from a man in his forties in good health and CMV-seropositive. V usage is TRBV5-1 and J usage is TRBJ2-3; possible D gene TRBD2, 5 bases. The CDR3 loop is CASSFSDRTDTQYF. CDR3 nucleotide sequence: TGCGCCAGCAGCTTTAGCGACCGCACAGATACGCAGTATTTT.